This T cell receptor (beta chain) came from a study of OX40 agonist ivuxolimab in advanced cancers. Germline lookup yields CDR1 SNHLY and CDR2 FYNNEI. The length of the CDR3 is 12 residues. V was clipped by 10 bases and J by 4 bases, with 13 bases between them. Produced via immunoSEQ multiplex PCR; TCRdb's table is partial and in-frame only. The sample records fewer than 75,000 clones, 80% to 90% being singletons. Sample: CD4+ or CD8+ T cells sorted from blood, taken in a trial of the OX40 agonist ivuxolimab. V usage is TRBV2 and J usage is TRBJ2-5; weak D call: TRBD1 (6 bases). The clonotype was recovered from an adult with an advanced solid tumor such as melanoma, head and neck, liver or kidney cancer. As DNA, the CDR3 is TGTGCCACCCAGGGGCGGCGAGAGACCCAGTACTTC. Translated: CATQGRRETQYF. The entire variable domain, with the rest obtained from reference TRBV2 and TRBJ2-5, is as follows: EPEVTQTPSHQVTQMGQEVILRCVPISNHLYFYWYRQILGQKVEFLVSFYNNEISEKSEIFDDQFSVERPDGSNFTLKIRSTKLEDSAMYFCATQGRRETQYFGPGTRLLVL.